This TCR beta chain was recorded in a study of response to subunit inactivated influenza vaccine. As concerns this clonotype: Its specificity is not known.

Overall study results and limits: Authors suggested seasonal influenza vaccinations each recruit few new T cells.

CDR3 length equals 15 residues. TCRdb fed the RT-PCR reads into MiXCR, producing one record per CDR3 protein. Of roughly 790,000 distinct CDR3 sequences listed, 21% are singletons. This sequence was found in a man aged 45 to 65 who received an inactivated influenza vaccine. The sample here was PBMCs from blood, taken 5 to 6 days after vaccination. This chain joins TRBV21-1 and TRBJ2-1; TRBD1, the D gene given by the table, was not confirmed from the DNA. TRBV21-1 is marked as a pseudogene. CDR3 nucleotide sequence: TGTGCCAGCAGCACGGAACAGGCTGAGGTAAATGAGCAGTTCTTC. It specifies CASSTEQAEVNEQFF.